The 5 T cell receptor beta chains below all came from one sample that was sequenced in a study of graft-versus-host responses after intestinal transplantation. These receptors have no known antigen. Produced via immunoSEQ multiplex PCR; TCRdb's table is partial and in-frame only. The repertoire has under 75,000 clones, around 87% of them found once; the top ten carry less than 5%. Sequencing was performed on unstimulated CD8+ T cells sorted from spleen or lymph node cells, taken before transplant. These receptors were obtained from a human donor who was the organ donor for an intestinal transplant.

This chain links TRBV5-8 with TRBJ2-2, with TRBD2 identical over 7 bases. The CDR3 runs 14 residues. Germline-derived CDR1 and CDR2 are SGHTS and YDEGEE. With 2 bases clipped from V and 3 bases from J, the junction kept 1 base outside the gene matches. CDR3 DNA: TGTGCCAGCAGCTTCGGGGGGTACACCGGGGAGCTGTTTTTT. It codes for CASSFGGYTGELFF.

V gene TRBV27 combines with J gene TRBJ1-5, with no clear D. The CDR3 has 15 amino acids. CDR1 MNHEY and CDR2 SMNVEV come from the germline V gene (reference sequence). Trimming shortened V by 8 bases and J by 0 bases, and 14 bases separated the two germline ends. DNA of the CDR3: TGTGCCAGCTCCACCCAGGCCCTTAGCAATCAGCCCCAGCATTTT. This sequence encodes CASSTQALSNQPQHF.

Worth noting for this clone: The same CDR3 can be traced to other DNA sequences in this sample. The rearrangement joins TRBV19 to TRBJ1-1; D is unclear. The CDR3 sequence is 13 residues long. Trimming took 1 base from V and 1 from J, leaving 4 bases between them. Germline V gives CDR1 LNHDA, CDR2 SQIVND (reference sequence). Here the CDR3 DNA reads TGTGCCAGTAGTATAGGGGCGAACACTGAAGCTTTCTTT. Protein sequence: CASSIGANTEAFF.

The V call is TRBV27, the J call TRBJ2-5, with D perhaps TRBD2 (8 bases). The V and J ends lost 7 bases and 4 bases respectively, with 16 bases between them. CDR3 length: 14 amino acids. In germline, CDR1 is MNHEY, CDR2 SMNVEV (reference sequence). As DNA, the CDR3 is TGTGCCAGCAAGCGGGAGACAGGGCGAGAGACCCAGTACTTC. As protein: CASKRETGRETQYF.

The V call is TRBV11-2, the J call TRBJ2-7, with D possibly TRBD1 on 6 matching bases. The CDR3 has 15 amino acids. V lost 2 bases and J lost 1, with 12 bases in between. Germline CDR1 reads SGHAT; CDR2 reads FQNNGV. The CDR3 nucleotides read TGTGCCAGCAGCTTATCGCGGCAGGGGTCCTACGAGCAGTACGTC. Protein product: CASSLSRQGSYEQYV.